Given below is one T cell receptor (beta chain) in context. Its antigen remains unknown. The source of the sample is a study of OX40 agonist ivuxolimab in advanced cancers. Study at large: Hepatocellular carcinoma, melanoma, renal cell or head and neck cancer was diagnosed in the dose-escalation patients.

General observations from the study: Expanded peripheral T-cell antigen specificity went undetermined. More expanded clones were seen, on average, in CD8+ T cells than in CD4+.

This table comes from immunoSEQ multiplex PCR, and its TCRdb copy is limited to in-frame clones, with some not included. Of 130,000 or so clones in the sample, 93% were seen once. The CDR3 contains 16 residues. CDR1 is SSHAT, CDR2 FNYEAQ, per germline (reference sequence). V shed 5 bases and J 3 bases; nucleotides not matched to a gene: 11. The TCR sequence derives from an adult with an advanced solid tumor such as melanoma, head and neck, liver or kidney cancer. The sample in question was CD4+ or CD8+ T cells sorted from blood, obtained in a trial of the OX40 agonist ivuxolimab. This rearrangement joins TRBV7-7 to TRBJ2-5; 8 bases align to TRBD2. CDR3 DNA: TGTGCCAGCAGCCCCTCAGGAGTAGCGGGGAAAGAGACCCAGTACTTC. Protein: CASSPSGVAGKETQYF.